The present T cell receptor (beta chain) was sequenced within a study of cytomegalovirus exposure and HLA in healthy donors (dated by TCRdb to about 2017). Study-wide context: An earlier analysis of around 600 of the donors reported more than 250 Gb of sequence data and some 120 million unique TCR beta sequences from 150 million to 200 million T cells. An early release covering 550 to 700 HLA-typed donors comprised roughly 300 gigabases of sequencing data and around 86 million unique TCR sequences. Of the 300 to 500 genotyped donors, 75% to 85% were placed in the genetic ancestry cluster associated with self-reported Caucasian donors. The study was designed to test whether signatures of past pathogen exposure could be identified by cataloging public T cell receptors. The study profiled the T cell repertoires of some 610 subjects by immunosequencing and related them to cytomegalovirus serostatus. Along with the roughly 700-subject first cohort, a separate validation cohort of over a hundred different subjects was used. To predict cytomegalovirus infection status, the study combined high-throughput TCR immunosequencing, statistical association of individual TCRs with disease status, and machine learning. A later analysis re-analyzed previously published TCR beta repertoires from several hundred donors and added high-resolution HLA genotyping to study TCR occurrence patterns. The later analysis used no new phenotypic data to find candidate immune exposures, relying instead on TCR beta sequences and their occurrence across donors. An earlier analysis of 500 to 650 of the donors applied high-throughput TCR beta sequencing to assess whether each TCR beta V gene segment acted as functional or pseudogenic. Donor age, sex, ethnicity and CMV serostatus were compiled together with the repertoire data. A later genetic analysis took genome-wide SNP genotypes for about three fifths of the roughly 700 donors and used that subset as a discovery cohort. Every discovery cohort repertoire had been produced on one sequencing platform. Class I and class II HLA loci were covered by the typing at four-digit resolution. Typing coverage differed by locus: A, B, C, DRB1 and DQB1 were typed in about 629-640 donors, DQA1 in approximately 520, DPA1 in 600 to 610, and DPB1 in just under 490. Because of strong linkage in the cohort, five DR-DQ haplotypes were treated as single units for association and clustering. Across about 370 genotyped donors of the cohort, an average of about 240,000 unique TCR beta nucleotide sequences per donor were sequenced, and roughly a sixth of those sequences were non-productive.

Turning to this clone: Which antigen it targets is not known. No clone much larger than this one lies a single base away; base qualities are absent.

General conclusions and limits of the study: Some IMGT-functional V segments, including TRBV6-2 and TRBV6-3, could not be told apart with the 87-base-pair reads, so those segments were excluded. A later genetic analysis reported fewer N-insertions in productive TCRs among donors in an Asian-associated ancestry cluster than the roughly 690-donor mean. The authors suggested that the approach could potentially be extended to other disease states and immunological phenotypes. In a later analysis, most CMV-associated TCR beta chains were found to appear HLA-restricted, with HLA associations seemingly driven largely by CMV exposure. Correlated functional status among segregating V segments might be attributable to linkage disequilibrium, but an unknown experimental factor could not be ruled out. Because counts were too low, some 17 rarely observed V segments, including chromosome 9 orphons, were excluded from the earlier analysis of 587 of the donors. In both the original and validation cohorts, the classifier was reported to diagnose cytomegalovirus status with high specificity and sensitivity. A later genetic analysis associated a missense DCLRE1C variant with V-gene and J-gene trimming of TCR beta chains, and an independent cohort replicated the association. A further reported finding was that TCR beta sequences accurately predicted the HLA-A and HLA-B alleles for most subjects in the first cohort. HLA typing was unavailable for some donors at each locus, so association tests used only the typed subset. In a later analysis, TCR association rates were found to vary across HLA loci, with the most associated TCRs seen for DRB1 alleles and the fewest for HLA-C alleles. Most TCR sequences were observed very rarely across donors, whereas some public TCRs were present in many individuals. According to a later analysis, parvovirus B19, influenza, CMV and Epstein-Barr virus appeared linked to several top co-occurrence clusters. Only TCR beta chains were sequenced in this cohort, and the absence of alpha or paired-chain data limited detectable features. A later analysis found that HLA-associated TCR beta chains were more clonally expanded and had lower generation probabilities than equally common non-associated chains. In a later analysis, around 17,000 TCR beta sequences were associated with specific HLA alleles at a false discovery rate of 0.05. A few of the identified cytomegalovirus-associated TCR beta chains were confirmed in vitro to be specific for cytomegalovirus antigens. When HLA alleles, especially DR and DQ, strongly co-occurred, TCR associations were difficult to assign to individual alleles. A cluster of highly shared sequence variants was judged likely to represent a technical artifact of the sequencing pipeline. Roughly uniform sequencing depth across donors was assumed in presence/absence analyses, although this assumption may not hold. Immune exposure information for the cohort was limited to CMV serostatus. An earlier analysis of approximately 590 of the donors showed that most TCR beta V segments appeared in productive rearrangements either about 90% or about 30% of the time, which broadly matched IMGT annotations. In the study, around 160 TCR beta chains were listed as associated with cytomegalovirus.

The cohort consisted of some 730 healthy bone marrow donors. At the time of sampling, every cohort member was nominally healthy, though immune exposures that went unrecorded were likely present. The donor tested CMV seropositive, placing the donor among the roughly 300 seropositive members of the cohort. A peripheral blood sample was collected from each donor, and TCR beta sequencing was performed on peripheral blood mononuclear cells. The Qiagen DNeasy Blood Extraction Kit was used to extract genomic DNA from the blood cell samples. Library method: the immunoSEQ multiplex PCR assay. A mixture of 60 forward primers for TCR Vbeta segments and 13 reverse primers for TCR Jbeta segments was used in the multiplex PCR. The CDR3 region of rearranged TCR beta genes was amplified from genomic DNA by a multiplex PCR assay. On the Illumina HiSeq System, the amplified TCR beta libraries were sequenced as 87-base-pair reads. As for the original processing: A later analysis counted 75 million to 100 million unique TCR beta chains across the 690 or so repertoires, and around 12 million of these chains were shared by at least two donors. Raw reads were error-corrected and collapsed into unique sequences by a nearest-neighbor algorithm in which closely related sequences were merged to remove PCR and sequencing errors. V, D and J gene segments were assigned by aligning CDR3 sequences to IMGT reference sequences. For a sequence to be retained, at least a six-nucleotide match to both a V gene segment and a J gene segment was required. A rearrangement was called productive if the CDR3 had no stop codons and remained in frame with V and J, and every other rearrangement was called non-productive. Following IMGT convention, CDR3 was defined as the stretch from the second conserved V-encoded cysteine to the conserved J-encoded phenylalanine. Sequences without an unambiguous match to a single V gene segment were excluded from the earlier analysis of about 600 of the donors. An earlier analysis of 587 of the donors called V segments functional above 56.7% productive rearrangements and segregating when the between-donor standard deviation exceeded 5%. A statistical classification framework was developed to diagnose cytomegalovirus status using the catalog of TCR beta chain sequences. In a later analysis, TCR nucleotide sequences were compared against IMGT/GENE-DB human TR gene sequences so that V and J genes could be assigned. The TCRdist pipeline was used in a later analysis to assign CDR3 sequences and most-parsimonious VDJ recombination scenarios. In a later analysis, every TCR beta chain was defined by the combination of its CDR3 amino acid sequence and its V-gene family, and reads without a unique V-gene family were dropped. A later analysis removed over 500 highly shared, low-generation-probability nucleotide sequences to deal with suspected cross-contamination and a sequencing artifact. For each public chain, a later analysis derived a clonal expansion index from normalized ranks of inferred template counts within each repertoire. In a later analysis, generation probabilities were computed with a VDJ recombination model fitted to out-of-frame rearrangements, and the resulting probabilities were checked against IGoR. In a later analysis, TCR-TCR, TCR-HLA and TCR-CMV co-occurrence was scored with hypergeometric tests, and a repertoire-size bias correction was applied to TCR pairs. To estimate false discovery rates, a later analysis permuted the HLA or CMV assignments 20 times. In a later analysis, co-occurring TCRs were grouped with DBSCAN, and TCRdist sequence similarity was added when clustering was performed within HLA-allele-positive subsets. For co-occurrence clustering, repertoires with fewer than 30,000 or more than 120,000 public chains were excluded, along with a handful of repertoires with anomalous nucleotide sharing. This immuneACCESS table, as held by TCRdb, lists in-frame sequences with V and J called but not all clones. Of the missing ones, under half trace to an unresolved V gene in checked studies; the others have no known cause. V and J calls and clone size are those listed in that table; D and trimming were worked out from the DNA. Recorded for this sample are tens of thousands of clones; less than 80% of them occurred a single time. The top ten constitute about 7.8% of the sample.

From its cysteine to its phenylalanine, the CDR3 spans 14 amino acids. Of the read, only the CDR3 DNA is kept; its 42 bases are in frame from base 1. Looking up the germline V gene (reference sequence) yields CDR1 SGHNT and CDR2 YYREEE. V was cut back by 2 bases and J by 0 bases, leaving a gap of 7 bases between them. Sequenced sample: PBMCs. The rearranged segments are TRBV5-4 and TRBJ2-3; the D gene is unclear. This TCR was sampled from a man in his 60s in good health and CMV-seropositive. This receptor carries the CDR3 CASSFRASTDTQYF. The DNA reads as follows: TGTGCCAGCAGCTTCCGCGCAAGCACAGATACGCAGTATTTT.